Listed here are 7 T cell receptor beta chains from one sample, sequenced in a study of CD8 T cells in Susac syndrome. RNA in amounts of roughly 0.5 to 1 ug was reverse transcribed with random hexamers. TCRdb re-analysed the immunoSEQ multiplex PCR reads in MiXCR, keeping a single row per CDR3 protein. There are approximately 190,000 distinct CDR3 sequences in the sample; 90% to 95% occur only once, and under 0.095% lies in the top ten. Material: CD4+ T cells from PBMCs. Receptors originate from a human donor with multiple sclerosis.

V and J are TRBV27 and TRBJ2-7; D remains unclear. CDR3 length: 14 amino acids. Trimming cost V 5 bases and J 3 bases, with 14 bases left between them. Germline values: CDR1 MNHEY, CDR2 SMNVEV (reference sequence). CDR3 nucleotides: TGTGCCAGCAGTCGATCGGCAGCTAACTACGAGCAGTACTTC. Translated, it gives CASSRSAANYEQYF.

The chain combines TRBV6-6 with TRBJ1-2, with D perhaps matching TRBD1 (6 bases). The CDR3 runs to 12 residues. Germline CDR1 reads MNHNY; CDR2 reads SVGAGI (reference sequence). With 6 bases removed from V and 2 bases from J, the gap between germline ends came to 7 bases. CDR3 sequence: CASRTGNYGYTF. CDR3 in DNA: TGTGCCAGCAGAACAGGGAACTATGGCTACACCTTC.

This sequence joins TRBV7-3 and TRBJ2-1; 7 bases map to TRBD2. Trimming took 2 bases from V and 0 from J; bases not matched to a gene: 4. The CDR3 totals 16 residues. Per the germline V gene, CDR1 is SGHTA and CDR2 is FQGTGA. Here the CDR3 DNA reads TGTGCCAGCAGCTTAGGGGGAGGGCCCTCCTACAATGAGCAGTTCTTC. It codes for CASSLGGGPSYNEQFF.

The chain recombines TRBV3-1 with TRBJ1-6, with D perhaps TRBD1 (6 bases). Trimming pared 0 bases from V and 7 bases from J, leaving 13 bases between. CDR1 LGHDT and CDR2 YNNKEL come from the germline V gene (reference sequence). The CDR3 totals 16 residues. The CDR3 nucleotides are TGTGCCAGCAGCCAAGACGGACAGTTTGAGAATTCACCCCTCCACTTT. It yields the protein CASSQDGQFENSPLHF. Drawing the rest from reference TRBV3-1 and TRBJ1-6, the complete variable domain is DTAVSQTPKYLVTQMGNDKSIKCEQNLGHDTMYWYKQDSKKFLKIMFSYNNKELIINETVPNRFSPKSPDKAHLNLHINSLELGDSAVYFCASSQDGQFENSPLHFGNGTRLTVT.

The chain uses TRBV9 and TRBJ2-6; the D is unclear. CDR1 is SGDLS, CDR2 YYNGEE, per germline. This CDR3 comprises 15 residues. With 3 bases removed from V and 2 bases from J, the gap between germline ends came to 9 bases. The CDR3, as DNA: TGTGCCAGCAGCGCTCGTTACCCTGGGGCCAACGTCCTGACTTTC. The encoded protein is CASSARYPGANVLTF.

This chain connects TRBV11-3 to TRBJ1-2; D gene ambiguous. The CDR3 has 12 residues. V gave up 5 bases and J gave up 13 bases, with 17 bases separating them. Germline V gene lookup returns CDR1 SGHNT and CDR2 YENEEA. The CDR3 nucleotides are TGTGCCAGCAGCCAGCTTCGGGTCGGACCCACCTTC. This translates into CASSQLRVGPTF.

This clonotype appeared once. This chain uses TRBV20-1 with TRBJ2-7; TRBD1 matches 7 bases. The germline V gene encodes CDR1 DFQATT and CDR2 SNEGSKA (reference sequence). Losses at the gene ends were 0 bases for V and 4 bases for J; bases not matched to a gene: 12. The CDR3 runs to 16 residues. Here the CDR3 DNA reads TGCAGTGCTAGAGAGGGTCGAAGGGGGCTGAGATACGAGCAGTACTTC. Amino acid sequence: CSAREGRRGLRYEQYF.